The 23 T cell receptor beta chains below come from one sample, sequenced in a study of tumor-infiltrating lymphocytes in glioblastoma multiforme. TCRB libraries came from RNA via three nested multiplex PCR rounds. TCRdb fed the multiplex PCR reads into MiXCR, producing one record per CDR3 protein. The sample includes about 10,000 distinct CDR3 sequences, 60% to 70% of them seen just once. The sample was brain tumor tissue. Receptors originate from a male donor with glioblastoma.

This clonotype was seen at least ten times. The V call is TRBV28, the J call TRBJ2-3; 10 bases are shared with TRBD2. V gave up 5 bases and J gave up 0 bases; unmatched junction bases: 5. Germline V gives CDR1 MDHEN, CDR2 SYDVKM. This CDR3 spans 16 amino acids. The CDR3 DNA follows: TGTGCCAGCAGTACTCTAGCGGGAGAGAGCACAGATACGCAGTATTTT. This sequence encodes CASSTLAGESTDTQYF.

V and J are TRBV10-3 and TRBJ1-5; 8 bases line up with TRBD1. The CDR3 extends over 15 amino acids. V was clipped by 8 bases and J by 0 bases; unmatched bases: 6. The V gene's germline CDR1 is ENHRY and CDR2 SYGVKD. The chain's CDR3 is CAIGQGRNSNQPQHF. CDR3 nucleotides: TGTGCCATCGGACAGGGACGAAATAGCAATCAGCCCCAGCATTTT.

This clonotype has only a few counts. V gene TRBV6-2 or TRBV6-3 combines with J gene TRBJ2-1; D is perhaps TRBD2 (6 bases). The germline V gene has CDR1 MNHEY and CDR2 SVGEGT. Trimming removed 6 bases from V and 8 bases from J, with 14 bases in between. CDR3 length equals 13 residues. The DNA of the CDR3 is TGTGCCAGCAGGGGACTGGGAAAGGATGAGCAGTTCTTC. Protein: CASRGLGKDEQFF.

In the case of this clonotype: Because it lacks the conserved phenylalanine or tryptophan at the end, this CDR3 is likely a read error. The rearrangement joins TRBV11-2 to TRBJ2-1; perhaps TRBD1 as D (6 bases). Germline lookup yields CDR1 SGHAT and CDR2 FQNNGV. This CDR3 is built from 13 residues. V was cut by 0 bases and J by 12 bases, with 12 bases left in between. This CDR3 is CASSLDRGKAQFC. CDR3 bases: TGTGCCAGCAGCTTAGATAGGGGGAAGGCGCAGTTCTGC.

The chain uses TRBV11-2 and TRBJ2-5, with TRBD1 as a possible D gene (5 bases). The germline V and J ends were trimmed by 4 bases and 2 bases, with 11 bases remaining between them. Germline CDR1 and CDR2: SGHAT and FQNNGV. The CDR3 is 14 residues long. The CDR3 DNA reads TGTGCCAGCAGCTATGGGGCCCTGCAAGAGACCCAGTACTTC. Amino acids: CASSYGALQETQYF.

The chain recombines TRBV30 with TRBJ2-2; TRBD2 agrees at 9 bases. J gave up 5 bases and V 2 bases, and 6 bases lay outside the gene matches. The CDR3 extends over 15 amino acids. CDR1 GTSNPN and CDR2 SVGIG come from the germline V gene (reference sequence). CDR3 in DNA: TGTGCCTGGAGTACGTTAGCGGGGGATACCGGGGAGCTGTTTTTT. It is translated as CAWSTLAGDTGELFF.

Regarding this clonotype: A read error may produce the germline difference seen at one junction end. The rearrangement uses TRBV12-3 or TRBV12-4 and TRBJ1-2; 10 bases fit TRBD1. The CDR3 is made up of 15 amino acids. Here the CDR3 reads CASSIQTGGADGFTF. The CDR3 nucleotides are TGTGCCAGCAGTATTCAGACAGGGGGCGCCGATGGCTTCACCTTC.

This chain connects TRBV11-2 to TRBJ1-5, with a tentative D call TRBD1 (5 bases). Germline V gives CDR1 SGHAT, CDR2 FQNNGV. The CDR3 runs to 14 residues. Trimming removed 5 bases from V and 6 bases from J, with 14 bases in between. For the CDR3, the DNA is TGTGCCAGCAGCGAAGGCGGGGGGGGTCAGCCCCAGCATTTT. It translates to CASSEGGGGQPQHF. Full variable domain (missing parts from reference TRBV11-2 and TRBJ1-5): EAGVAQSPRYKIIEKRQSVAFWCNPISGHATLYWYQQILGQGPKLLIQFQNNGVVDDSQLPKDRFSAERLKGVDSTLKIQPAKLEDSAVYLCASSEGGGGQPQHFGDGTRLSIL.

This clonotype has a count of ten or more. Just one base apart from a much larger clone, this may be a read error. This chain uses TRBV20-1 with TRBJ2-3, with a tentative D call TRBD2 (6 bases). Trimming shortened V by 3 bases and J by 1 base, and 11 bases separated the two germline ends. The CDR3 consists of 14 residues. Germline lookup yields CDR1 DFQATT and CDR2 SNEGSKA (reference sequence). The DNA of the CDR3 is TGCAGTGCTAGGGCCGGGACTGGCACAGATACGCAGTATTTT. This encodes CSARAGTGTDTQYF.

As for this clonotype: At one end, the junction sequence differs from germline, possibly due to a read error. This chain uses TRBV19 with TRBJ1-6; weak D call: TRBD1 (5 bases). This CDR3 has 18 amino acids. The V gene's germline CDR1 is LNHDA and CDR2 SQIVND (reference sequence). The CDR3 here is CASSSGPGARPGNSPFHF. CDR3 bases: TGTGCCAGTAGTTCGGGGCCAGGCGCTCGTCCAGGGAATTCACCCTTCCACTTT.

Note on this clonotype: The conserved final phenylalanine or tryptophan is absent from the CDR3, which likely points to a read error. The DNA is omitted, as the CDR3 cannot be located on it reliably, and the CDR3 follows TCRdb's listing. CDR3 residues: CSVGDQGSYERYL. The chain employs TRBV29-1 and TRBJ2-7. The CDR3 adds up to 13 amino acids, both ends counted. CDR1 is SQVTM, CDR2 ANQGSEA, per germline.

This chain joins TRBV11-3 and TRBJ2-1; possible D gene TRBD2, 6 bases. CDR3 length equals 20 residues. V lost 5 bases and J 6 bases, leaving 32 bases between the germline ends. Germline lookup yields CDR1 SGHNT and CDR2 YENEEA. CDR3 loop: CASSGGSSEISSGPCNEQFF. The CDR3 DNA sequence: TGTGCCAGCAGCGGAGGATCTAGCGAAATAAGTTCGGGACCCTGCAATGAGCAGTTCTTC.

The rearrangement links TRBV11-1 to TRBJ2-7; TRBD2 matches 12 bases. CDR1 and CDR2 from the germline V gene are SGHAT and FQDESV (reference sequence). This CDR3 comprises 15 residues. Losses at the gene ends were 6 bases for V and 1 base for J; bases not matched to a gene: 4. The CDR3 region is CASRSTSGGSYEQYF. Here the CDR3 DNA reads TGTGCCAGCAGATCGACTAGCGGGGGTTCCTACGAGCAGTACTTC.

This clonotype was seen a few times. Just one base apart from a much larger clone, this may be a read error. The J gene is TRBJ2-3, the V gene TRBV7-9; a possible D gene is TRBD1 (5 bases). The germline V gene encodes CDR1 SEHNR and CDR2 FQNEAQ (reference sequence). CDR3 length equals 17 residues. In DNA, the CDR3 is TGTACCAGCCGCTCAACATCGACAGCCGCTAGCACAGATACGCAGTATTTT. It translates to CTSRSTSTAASTDTQYF.

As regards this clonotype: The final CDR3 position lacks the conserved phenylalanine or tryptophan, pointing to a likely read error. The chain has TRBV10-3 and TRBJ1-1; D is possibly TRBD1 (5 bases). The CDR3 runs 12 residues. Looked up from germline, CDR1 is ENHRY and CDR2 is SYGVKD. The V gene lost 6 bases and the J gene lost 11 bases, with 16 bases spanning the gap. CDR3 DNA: TGTGCCATCAGGGGGGGGGGGACCCAGGCTTTCGTT. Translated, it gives CAIRGGGTQAFV.

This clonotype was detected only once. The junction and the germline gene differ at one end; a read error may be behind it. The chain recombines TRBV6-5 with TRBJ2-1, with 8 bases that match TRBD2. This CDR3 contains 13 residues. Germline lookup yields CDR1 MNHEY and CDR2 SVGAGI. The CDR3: CASSYSGGDVQLF. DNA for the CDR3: TGTGCCAGTAGTTACTCGGGAGGGGATGTGCAGCTCTTC.

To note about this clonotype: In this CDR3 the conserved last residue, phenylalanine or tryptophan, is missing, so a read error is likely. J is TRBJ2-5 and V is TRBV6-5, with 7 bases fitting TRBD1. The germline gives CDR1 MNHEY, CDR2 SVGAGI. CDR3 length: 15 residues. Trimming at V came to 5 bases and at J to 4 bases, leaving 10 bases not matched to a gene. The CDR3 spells CASSLDGTVGETQYL. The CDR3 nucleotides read TGTGCCAGCAGTCTAGACGGGACAGTGGGAGAGACCCAGTACCTC.

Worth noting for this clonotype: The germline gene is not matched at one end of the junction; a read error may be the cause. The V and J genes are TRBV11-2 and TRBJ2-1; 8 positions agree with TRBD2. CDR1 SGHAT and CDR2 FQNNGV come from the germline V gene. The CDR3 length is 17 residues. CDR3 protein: CASILVPTSGTYNGQFF. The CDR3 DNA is TGTGCCAGCATCTTAGTCCCCACTAGCGGCACCTACAATGGGCAGTTCTTC. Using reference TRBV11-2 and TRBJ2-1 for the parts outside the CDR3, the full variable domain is EAGVAQSPRYKIIEKRQSVAFWCNPISGHATLYWYQQILGQGPKLLIQFQNNGVVDDSQLPKDRFSAERLKGVDSTLKIQPAKLEDSAVYLCASILVPTSGTYNGQFFGPGTRLTVL.

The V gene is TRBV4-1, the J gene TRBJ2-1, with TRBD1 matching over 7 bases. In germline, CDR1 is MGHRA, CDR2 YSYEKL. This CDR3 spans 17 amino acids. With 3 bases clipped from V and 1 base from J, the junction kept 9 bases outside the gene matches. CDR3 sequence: CASSQDRYLVSYNEQFF. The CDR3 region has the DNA TGCGCCAGCAGCCAGGACAGGTACCTCGTTTCCTACAATGAGCAGTTCTTC.

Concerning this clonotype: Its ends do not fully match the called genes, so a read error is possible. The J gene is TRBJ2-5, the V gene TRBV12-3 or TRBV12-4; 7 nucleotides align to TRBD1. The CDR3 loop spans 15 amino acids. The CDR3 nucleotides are TGTGTCAGCACACCGGGACAGAGCCCCCAGGAGACCCAGTACTTC. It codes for CVSTPGQSPQETQYF.

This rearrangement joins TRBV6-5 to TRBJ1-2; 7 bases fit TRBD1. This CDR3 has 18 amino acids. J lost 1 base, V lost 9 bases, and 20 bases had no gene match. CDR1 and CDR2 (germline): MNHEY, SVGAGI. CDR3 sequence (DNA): TGTGCCAGGAATTCACAAACCACCAGGGGGAATATTAACTATGGCTACACCTTC. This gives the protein CARNSQTTRGNINYGYTF.

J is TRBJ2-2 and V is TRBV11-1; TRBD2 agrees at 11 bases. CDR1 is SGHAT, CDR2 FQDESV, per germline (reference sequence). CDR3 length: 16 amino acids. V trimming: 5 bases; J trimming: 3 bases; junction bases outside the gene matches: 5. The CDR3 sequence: CASSPGTSGYTGELFF. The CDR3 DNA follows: TGTGCCAGCAGCCCCGGGACTAGCGGTTACACCGGGGAGCTGTTTTTT.

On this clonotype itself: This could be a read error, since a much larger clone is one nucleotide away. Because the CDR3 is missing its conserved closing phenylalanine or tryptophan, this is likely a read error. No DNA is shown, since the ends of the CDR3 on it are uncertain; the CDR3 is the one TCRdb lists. CDR3 in amino acids: CASSQVASGRDNTGELLL. The rearrangement uses TRBV14 and TRBJ2-2; the D segment call TRBD2 is taken from the table without a DNA check. Germline CDR1 reads SGHDN; CDR2 reads FVKESK. The CDR3 numbers 18 amino acids, ends counted.